This T cell receptor beta chain was captured by sequencing in a study of ipilimumab plus nivolumab after autologous stem cell transplantation. Germline loops: CDR1 KGHSH, CDR2 LQKENI. With 1 base removed from V and 4 bases from J, the gap between germline ends came to 7 bases. The CDR3 loop spans 13 amino acids. The repertoire was sequenced with immunoSEQ multiplex PCR; TCRdb's copy has only in-frame clones and lacks some. The data hold about 25,000 clones, with around 84% observed a single time. This receptor was identified in a male donor with diffuse large B-cell lymphoma. The chain employs TRBV18 and TRBJ2-5, with D hard to call. This specimen consisted of PBMCs, obtained in a trial of ipilimumab plus nivolumab as post-transplant consolidation. For the CDR3, the DNA is TGTGCCAGCTCACCACGGCTTGGAGAGACCCAGTACTTC. Translated, it gives CASSPRLGETQYF.